The entry below gives a single T cell receptor (beta chain) sequence along with its context. The antigen is unknown. This sample was included in a study of OX40 agonist ivuxolimab in advanced cancers. The study, taken as a whole, reports: Clonal expansion was seen in CD4+ and CD8+ blood T cells by week 6 at 0.1 to 3.0 mg/kg. Among the nonresponders, some also had low normalized T-cell clonal expansion. CD8+ T cells (on average) carried more expanded clones than CD4+ T cells.

The CDR3 contains 16 residues. Produced via immunoSEQ multiplex PCR; TCRdb's table is partial and in-frame only. The table has roughly 87,000 clones, 92% seen once. Anyone with autoimmune disease history or systemic immunosuppression was excluded. The origin of this receptor is an adult with an advanced solid tumor such as melanoma, head and neck, liver or kidney cancer. The sequencing here drew on CD4+ or CD8+ T cells sorted from blood, taken in a trial of the OX40 agonist ivuxolimab. This rearrangement joins TRBV21-1 to TRBJ2-7; the tabulated D call, TRBD2, remains unverified against the DNA. TRBV21-1 is a recognized pseudogene. The CDR3 region has the DNA TGTGCCAGCAGCAAAGTGCGCCGAGGGAACTCCTACGAGCAGTACTTC. Its translation: CASSKVRRGNSYEQYF.